This T cell receptor beta chain appears in the sequencing data of a study of blood T cell repertoires in COVID-19. Germline CDR1 is MDHEN and CDR2 is SYDVKM. V was clipped by 3 bases and J by 3 bases, with 10 bases between them. The CDR3 spans 14 residues. Clinical histories supplied by participants themselves formed the basis of cohort assignment. Generated by immunoSEQ multiplex PCR, the TCRdb table keeps only in-frame clones and is missing some. Counted here are 310,000 or so clones, more than 75% occurring once; the ten biggest clones make up about 10%. The chain joins TRBV28 to TRBJ2-3, with TRBD2 as a possible D gene (6 bases). The material sequenced was PBMCs or T cells enriched from blood (not recorded which). This TCR derives from a woman aged 18-29 years who had recovered from COVID-19. The CDR3 loop reads CASSFGGVTDTQYF. DNA of the CDR3: TGTGCCAGCAGTTTCGGGGGAGTGACAGATACGCAGTATTTT.